This T cell receptor (beta chain) came from a study of CD8 T cells in Susac syndrome. Across the whole study: There were six sequenced Susac syndrome patients with active disease and under ten in remission.

Regarding the study as a whole: There were around 17 Susac-specific public clones in total CD8+ repertoires and a few in CD8+ TEMRA repertoires.

A word on this clonotype: The antigen is unknown.

Reverse transcription of about 0.5 to 1 ug RNA was carried out with random hexamers. TCRdb independently ran MiXCR on the immunoSEQ multiplex PCR reads; one entry per CDR3 protein. This sample carries over 100,000 distinct CDR3 sequences, roughly 94% of them seen once, and the ten largest clones take about 0.28%. The germline V and J ends were trimmed by 0 bases and 2 bases, with 10 bases remaining between them. Germline values: CDR1 SGHDT, CDR2 YYEEEE. The CDR3 length is 15 residues. The sequencing sample was made of CD8+ T cells from PBMCs. The sequence came from a human donor with Susac syndrome. The rearrangement uses TRBV5-6 and TRBJ2-3; a possible D gene is TRBD1 (5 bases). CDR3: CASSLDGRVTDTQYF. The CDR3 nucleotides read TGTGCCAGCAGCTTGGACGGCAGGGTCACAGATACGCAGTATTTT.